The 14 T cell receptor beta chains in this list originate from one sample, sequenced in a study of blood T cell repertoires in COVID-19. Only in-frame clones appear in the TCRdb table, and some are missing; sequencing was by immunoSEQ multiplex PCR. The sample shows 310,000 or so clones, 89% of them seen only once. The source material was peripheral blood. Source of these receptors: a young man who had recovered from COVID-19.

The V and J genes are TRBV27 and TRBJ2-7; 9 bases align to TRBD1. CDR3 length: 13 amino acids. CDR1 and CDR2 (germline): MNHEY, SMNVEV (reference sequence). Trimming removed 3 bases from V and 3 bases from J; junction bases left unmatched: 0. CDR3 DNA sequence: TGTGCCAGCAGTTTGACAGGGGGCTACGAGCAGTACTTC. Amino acids: CASSLTGGYEQYF.

The CDR3 DNA is TGTGCCAGCAGTTACAAGAGCTACGAGCAGTACTTC. Its protein is CASSYKSYEQYF. The chain carries TRBV6-6 and TRBJ2-7; D is ambiguous. V lost 2 bases to trimming and J lost 3 bases, with 5 bases between them. From germline, CDR1 is MNHNY and CDR2 SVGAGI (reference sequence). The CDR3 runs to 12 residues.

V and J are TRBV5-1 and TRBJ2-7; a weak D match, TRBD2 (5 bases). Germline CDR1 and CDR2: SGHRS and YFSETQ. The CDR3 has 16 amino acids. Deletions cut 5 bases from V and 2 bases from J, with 20 bases between. The CDR3 protein is CASSGLGSKGTYEQYF. The CDR3 coding sequence is TGCGCCAGCAGTGGACTGGGGAGTAAAGGGACCTACGAGCAGTACTTC.

The chain links TRBV27 to TRBJ2-1; D may be TRBD2 (5 bases). V was shortened by 6 bases and J by 8 bases, with 11 bases between the two germline ends. The CDR3 runs 12 residues. Germline V gene lookup returns CDR1 MNHEY and CDR2 SMNVEV (reference sequence). CDR3 nucleotide sequence: TGTGCCAGCAGCCAGGCGGGCTATGAGCAGTTCTTC. As protein: CASSQAGYEQFF.

The gene calls are TRBV24-1 and TRBJ2-5; 8 bases are a match to TRBD1. CDR1 and CDR2 from the germline V gene are KGHDR and SFDVKD. After removal of 1 base from V and 5 bases from J, the junction contained 8 bases not matched to a gene. The CDR3 loop spans 16 amino acids. CDR3 sequence: CATSDFGQDRAETQYF. CDR3 DNA sequence: TGTGCCACCAGTGATTTTGGGCAGGACAGGGCGGAGACCCAGTACTTC.

The rearrangement uses TRBV15 and TRBJ2-5; weak D call: TRBD1 (6 bases). CDR3 length equals 14 residues. Germline lookup yields CDR1 LNHNV and CDR2 YYDKDF (reference sequence). V was pared by 8 bases and J by 3 bases, with 16 bases between. The CDR3, as DNA: TGTGCCACCTCTCGAGGGACATTCGAAGAGACCCAGTACTTC. This sequence encodes CATSRGTFEETQYF.

J is TRBJ2-7 and V is TRBV5-1, with 12 bases aligning to TRBD2. V lost 0 bases to trimming and J lost 2 bases; unmatched junction nucleotides: 6. From germline, CDR1 is SGHRS and CDR2 YFSETQ. The CDR3 runs to 17 residues. CDR3 protein: CASSLGLAGELAYEQYF. The CDR3 bases are TGCGCCAGCAGCTTGGGACTAGCGGGGGAACTCGCCTACGAGCAGTACTTC.

The V and J genes are TRBV27 and TRBJ2-7; 11 positions agree with TRBD1. Germline V gene data show CDR1 as MNHEY and CDR2 as SMNVEV (reference sequence). The CDR3 length is 13 residues. V was clipped by 8 bases and J by 4 bases; unmatched bases: 4. The CDR3 spells CASLGQGAYEQYF. In DNA, the CDR3 is TGTGCCAGCTTAGGACAGGGGGCGTACGAGCAGTACTTC.

The rearrangement joins TRBV7-3 to TRBJ2-7, with TRBD2 matching over 9 bases. Germline V gene sequence: CDR1 SGHTA, CDR2 FQGTGA. V was pared by 5 bases and J by 0 bases, with 8 bases of the junction left unmatched. This CDR3 is 16 amino acids long. DNA of the CDR3: TGTGCCAGCAGCCTACTTGCGGGAGGGCCCTCCTACGAGCAGTACTTC. Translating it yields CASSLLAGGPSYEQYF.

The rearrangement uses TRBV18 and TRBJ1-3, with 10 bases aligning to TRBD1. The germline V gene encodes CDR1 KGHSH and CDR2 LQKENI. V shed 4 bases, J shed 2 bases, and the junction held 2 bases outside the gene matches. This CDR3 region has 15 residues. This chain's CDR3 is CASSRQGAAGNTIYF. The CDR3 bases are TGTGCCAGCTCACGACAGGGGGCTGCTGGAAACACCATATATTTT.

The gene calls are TRBV9 and TRBJ2-7; 10 nucleotides align to TRBD1. Trimming at V came to 2 bases and at J to 6 bases, leaving 8 bases not matched to a gene. This CDR3 is built from 15 residues. The V gene's germline CDR1 is SGDLS and CDR2 YYNGEE. Here the CDR3 reads CASSVGWTGGSEQYF. Here the CDR3 DNA reads TGTGCCAGCAGCGTGGGATGGACAGGGGGGTCCGAGCAGTACTTC.

The chain recombines TRBV5-1 with TRBJ1-1; D gene ambiguous. With 0 bases removed from V and 3 bases from J, the gap between germline ends came to 9 bases. Per germline, CDR1 SGHRS and CDR2 YFSETQ. CDR3 size: 14 residues. CDR3 residues: CASSLGLEYTEAFF. The CDR3 region has the DNA TGCGCCAGCAGCTTGGGCCTAGAGTACACTGAAGCTTTCTTT.

The CDR3 spells CASSLDSMRPQHF. For the CDR3, the DNA is TGTGCCAGCAGCTTAGACAGTATGCGGCCCCAGCATTTT. This chain connects TRBV7-2 to TRBJ1-5; no firm D call. CDR1 is SGHTA, CDR2 FQGNSA, per germline. The V and J ends lost 1 base and 9 bases respectively, with 10 bases between them. The CDR3 covers 13 residues.

CDR3 amino acids: CASSQGTGSYEQYF. In nucleotides, the CDR3 is TGTGCCAGCAGCCAAGGGACAGGCTCCTACGAGCAGTACTTC. The rearrangement joins TRBV3-1 (or the pseudogene TRBV3-2) to TRBJ2-7; TRBD1 matches 7 bases. This CDR3 has 14 residues. Per germline, CDR1 LGHDT and CDR2 YNNKEL (reference sequence). The V and J ends lost 1 base and 0 bases, in that order; junction bases with no gene match: 0.